This T cell receptor (beta chain) appears in the sequencing data of a study of T-cell reconstitution after alpha-beta-depleted transplantation in children. This clonotype was seen once. A library of TCRbeta sequences, prepared with unique molecular identifiers, was generated. Using its own MiXCR run on the PCR reads, TCRdb lists one record per CDR3 protein. Of around 360,000 distinct CDR3 sequences in the sample, 9% to 12% were seen once. Germline-derived CDR1 and CDR2 are MNHEY and SVGEGT. V dropped 4 bases and J dropped 4 bases, with 14 bases sitting between them. The CDR3 is 15 residues long. The TCR sequence derives from a human donor who donated a stem cell graft to a child with acute lymphoblastic leukemia. This sample comprised PBMCs from the stem cell graft donor, obtained from the stem cell graft. This chain connects TRBV6-2 or TRBV6-3 to TRBJ1-5; no firm D call. The CDR3 DNA reads as TGTGCCAGCAGTTTCCCAGTTGGAGGAAATCAGCCCCAGCATTTT. Translating gives CASSFPVGGNQPQHF.